Below are 27 T cell receptor beta chains sequenced from a single sample in a study of shared clonotypes between healthy human individuals. The repertoire was sequenced with immunoSEQ multiplex PCR; TCRdb's copy has only in-frame clones and lacks some. The sample lists about 800,000 clones, about 97% seen once, with over 0.2% in the top ten. The naive CD8 population came from CD45RO-negative cells selected for CCR7, without terminally differentiated effector memory CD45RA+ cells. Sequencing was performed on naive CD8+ T cells sorted from blood. The receptors here all came from a man in his thirties or forties in good health.

The chain is built from TRBV6-5 and TRBJ2-6, with unresolved D. V was cut by 4 bases and J by 2 bases, with 6 bases left in between. Germline values: CDR1 MNHEY, CDR2 SVGAGI. This CDR3 contains 14 residues. DNA of the CDR3: TGTGCCAGCAGTTTTGCTGCTGGGGCCAACGTCCTGACTTTC. Amino acids: CASSFAAGANVLTF.

To note about this clone: An end of the junction differs from the germline gene, which may be a read error. The J gene is TRBJ1-1, the V gene TRBV7-7, with TRBD1 matching over 8 bases. This CDR3 is 15 amino acids long. From germline, CDR1 is SSHAT and CDR2 FNYEAQ (reference sequence). The CDR3, as DNA: TGTGCTAGCAGCGGGCGACAGGGGTTGAACACTGAAGCTTTCTTT. Residues: CASSGRQGLNTEAFF.

The V call is TRBV4-1, the J call TRBJ2-1; D not certain. This CDR3 is built from 14 residues. Germline CDR1 and CDR2: MGHRA and YSYEKL. The germline V and J ends were trimmed by 2 bases and 2 bases, with 7 bases remaining between them. CDR3 region: CASSQSSAYNEQFF. Here the CDR3 DNA reads TGCGCCAGCAGCCAAAGTTCAGCCTACAATGAGCAGTTCTTC.

V is TRBV11-2 and J is TRBJ2-1; 7 bases align to TRBD1. This CDR3 region has 14 residues. Germline-derived CDR1 and CDR2 are SGHAT and FQNNGV. Trimming at V came to 5 bases and at J to 8 bases, leaving 9 bases not matched to a gene. This CDR3 is CASSLPTGVDEQFF. CDR3 in DNA: TGTGCCAGCAGCCTCCCCACAGGGGTCGATGAGCAGTTCTTC.

The chain employs TRBV4-3 and TRBJ2-1; weak D call: TRBD1 (5 bases). The ends were cut back, 0 bases at V and 8 bases at J, with 11 bases in the middle. CDR3 length: 14 residues. The V gene's germline CDR1 is LGHNA and CDR2 YSLEER. The chain's CDR3 is CASSQDSGWDEQFF. The CDR3 DNA reads TGCGCCAGCAGCCAAGATTCAGGGTGGGATGAGCAGTTCTTC.

This clone was observed a single time. The gene calls are TRBV2 and TRBJ2-5; the D gene could be TRBD1 or TRBD2 (6 bases each). Germline V gives CDR1 SNHLY, CDR2 FYNNEI. The CDR3 totals 13 residues. The V end was cut by 10 bases, the J end by 2 bases, with 14 bases between. This CDR3 reads CATLGGRQETQYF. The CDR3 DNA reads as TGTGCCACTCTAGGGGGGAGGCAAGAGACCCAGTACTTC.

The CDR3 DNA reads TGTGCCAGCAGCGCTGCTGTCTACGAGCAGTACTTC. This sequence encodes CASSAAVYEQYF. This chain uses TRBV25-1 with TRBJ2-7; D unresolved. Germline V lookup: CDR1 MGHDK, CDR2 SYGVNS. Trimming pared 6 bases from V and 3 bases from J, leaving 9 bases between. The CDR3 consists of 12 residues.

This sequence joins TRBV5-1 and TRBJ2-7; D perhaps matches TRBD2 (6 bases). The CDR3 covers 14 residues. Trimming removed 7 bases at V and 2 bases at J, with 16 bases between. Germline CDR1 is SGHRS and CDR2 is YFSETQ. The CDR3 nucleotides are TGCGCCAGCGCGCCCCGCGGGACCACCTACGAGCAGTACTTC. Its translation: CASAPRGTTYEQYF.

The chain employs TRBV19 and TRBJ1-1, with a weak D call TRBD1 (6 bases). V dropped 5 bases and J dropped 7 bases, with 11 bases sitting between them. CDR1 LNHDA and CDR2 SQIVND come from the germline V gene (reference sequence). CDR3 length equals 12 residues. The DNA of the CDR3 is TGTGCCAGTAGTCGTGGACAGTTTGAAGCTTTCTTT. As protein: CASSRGQFEAFF.

This chain uses TRBV29-1 with TRBJ2-7; D perhaps matches TRBD2 (6 bases). Germline lookup yields CDR1 SQVTM and CDR2 ANQGSEA. The CDR3 totals 17 residues. The V gene lost 4 bases and the J gene lost 3 bases, with 25 bases spanning the gap. The CDR3 reads CSVVAPSLEGIGYEQYF. In DNA form, the CDR3 reads TGCAGCGTTGTGGCCCCCTCGTTGGAGGGCATTGGCTACGAGCAGTACTTC.

The gene calls are TRBV7-6 and TRBJ2-1, with TRBD2 matching 8 bases. Germline loops: CDR1 SGHVS, CDR2 FNYEAQ. The CDR3 totals 16 residues. After removal of 0 bases from V and 9 bases from J, the junction contained 10 bases not matched to a gene. The CDR3 DNA reads TGTGCCAGCAGCTTAGCGTCCGGGACTAGAAGTGGTGAGCAGTTCTTC. Its translation: CASSLASGTRSGEQFF.

This clone was seen a few times. The CDR3 region has the DNA TGTGCCAGCAGTTTTTCGGTGGGCACTGAAGCTTTCTTT. Encoded protein: CASSFSVGTEAFF. The V and J genes are TRBV27 and TRBJ1-1; D uncertain. This CDR3 is 13 amino acids long. The V gene's germline CDR1 is MNHEY and CDR2 SMNVEV (reference sequence). Trimming cost V 3 bases and J 4 bases, with 9 bases left between them.

The chain joins TRBV7-9 to TRBJ2-7; D possibly corresponds to TRBD1 (5 bases). Trimming cost V 5 bases and J 2 bases, with 10 bases left between them. The CDR3 has 13 amino acids. Germline-derived CDR1 and CDR2 are SEHNR and FQNEAQ (reference sequence). The CDR3 DNA sequence: TGTGCCAGCAGCATTGACAGTGCCTACGAGCAGTACTTC. Its protein is CASSIDSAYEQYF.

The chain links TRBV7-8 to TRBJ1-1; D is unclear. Germline V gene lookup returns CDR1 SGHVS and CDR2 FQNEAQ. The V end lost 4 bases, the J end lost 6 bases, and 18 bases lay between the germline ends. The length of the CDR3 is 15 residues. The CDR3 coding sequence is TGTGCCAGCAGCTCAACCGGGTGGGGTAGCCCTGAAGCTTTCTTT. Its translation: CASSSTGWGSPEAFF.

The chain carries TRBV5-1 and TRBJ2-1; 7 nucleotides align to TRBD1. The germline V gene has CDR1 SGHRS and CDR2 YFSETQ. The ends lost 1 base at V and 1 base at J; junction bases unmatched: 2. This CDR3 spans 15 amino acids. The CDR3 DNA sequence: TGCGCCAGCAGCTTGAGGGGGCCATCCTACAATGAGCAGTTCTTC. Translating it yields CASSLRGPSYNEQFF.

The genes are TRBV14 and TRBJ2-1; D may be TRBD1 (6 bases). CDR1 SGHDN and CDR2 FVKESK come from the germline V gene. This CDR3 has 18 residues. Trimming took 0 bases from V and 12 from J, leaving 27 bases between them. In nucleotides, the CDR3 is TGTGCCAGCAGCCAAGAGCGGTCAGAGAAGGGGGTGCCTATTGCGCAGTTCTTC. The encoded protein is CASSQERSEKGVPIAQFF.

The chain uses TRBV27 and TRBJ2-7; D is ambiguous. Per the germline V gene, CDR1 is MNHEY and CDR2 is SMNVEV (reference sequence). This CDR3 is 14 amino acids long. V gave up 0 bases and J gave up 0 bases, with 6 bases separating them. The CDR3 region is CASSLSPYSYEQYF. CDR3 in DNA: TGTGCCAGCAGTTTATCCCCCTACTCCTACGAGCAGTACTTC.

The chain combines TRBV7-9 with TRBJ2-3; TRBD2 matches 10 bases. The CDR3 totals 17 residues. V was pared by 5 bases and J by 3 bases, with 11 bases of the junction left unmatched. Germline-derived CDR1 and CDR2 are SEHNR and FQNEAQ (reference sequence). CDR3 amino acids: CASSPQPLAGRTDTQYF. In nucleotides, the CDR3 is TGTGCCAGCAGCCCACAGCCACTAGCGGGAAGGACAGATACGCAGTATTTT.

V is TRBV7-3 and J is TRBJ2-7; 10 nucleotides align to TRBD1. Per the germline V gene, CDR1 is SGHTA and CDR2 is FQGTGA. Trimming cost V 1 base and J 5 bases; bases outside gene matches: 5. The CDR3 spans 15 residues. The CDR3 nucleotides are TGTGCCAGCAGCTTAATGGGGACAGGGGATAACGAGCAGTACTTC. As protein: CASSLMGTGDNEQYF. Full variable domain (rest looked up from reference TRBV7-3 and TRBJ2-7): GAGVSQTPSNKVTEKGKYVELRCDPISGHTALYWYRQSLGQGPEFLIYFQGTGAADDSGLPNDRFFAVRPEGSVSTLKIQRTERGDSAVYLCASSLMGTGDNEQYFGPGTRLTVT.

Only one count was recorded for this clone. The chain uses TRBV29-1 and TRBJ1-3; D not certain. V was pared by 3 bases and J by 3 bases, with 15 bases between. From germline, CDR1 is SQVTM and CDR2 ANQGSEA. This CDR3 is built from 15 residues. CDR3 DNA sequence: TGCAGCGTTGAGGCGGGTCAGCGGGATGGAAACACCATATATTTT. This translates into CSVEAGQRDGNTIYF.

The chain recombines TRBV29-1 with TRBJ2-1; 10 bases agree with TRBD2. The CDR3 loop spans 16 amino acids. The J segment lost 6 bases and the V segment lost 4 bases, leaving 12 bases of the junction unmatched. CDR1 is SQVTM, CDR2 ANQGSEA, per germline. The CDR3 nucleotides read TGCAGCGTTGTCCCCCCATGGGAGCGGGAGGGCAATGAGCAGTTCTTC. This codes for CSVVPPWEREGNEQFF.

As to this clone: The sample holds other DNA sequences that translate to the same CDR3. The J gene is TRBJ2-1, the V gene TRBV7-2, with 11 bases that match TRBD2. Germline loops: CDR1 SGHTA, CDR2 FQGNSA. V gave up 1 base and J gave up 4 bases; unmatched junction bases: 0. The CDR3 is 15 residues long. CDR3 loop: CASSLGLAGYNEQFF. CDR3 sequence (DNA): TGTGCCAGCAGCTTAGGACTAGCGGGGTACAATGAGCAGTTCTTC. The full variable domain, in which reference TRBV7-2 and TRBJ2-1 provide the parts outside the CDR3, is GAGVSQSPSNKVTEKGKDVELRCDPISGHTALYWYRQSLGQGLEFLIYFQGNSAPDKSGLPSDRFSAERTGGSVSTLTIQRTQQEDSAVYLCASSLGLAGYNEQFFGPGTRLTVL.

The chain links TRBV19 to TRBJ1-3; D is ambiguous. The length of the CDR3 is 16 residues. V shed 3 bases and J shed 0 bases, with 12 bases lying between them. Germline V gives CDR1 LNHDA, CDR2 SQIVND (reference sequence). CDR3 bases: TGTGCCAGTAGTATCGGTCAGCTTTACTCTGGAAACACCATATATTTT. As protein: CASSIGQLYSGNTIYF.

This chain uses TRBV11-2 with TRBJ2-1; 9 bases align to TRBD2. This CDR3 spans 15 amino acids. V was clipped by 3 bases and J by 3 bases; unmatched bases: 3. Germline-derived CDR1 and CDR2 are SGHAT and FQNNGV. The CDR3 spells CASSLGSGSYNEQFF. CDR3 coding DNA: TGTGCCAGCAGCTTGGGTAGCGGGAGCTACAATGAGCAGTTCTTC.

The chain is built from TRBV7-3 and TRBJ2-1; tentatively, D is TRBD1 (6 bases). Trimming took 2 bases from V and 3 from J, leaving 8 bases between them. This CDR3 contains 14 residues. Germline loops: CDR1 SGHTA, CDR2 FQGTGA. The CDR3 sequence is CASSLLGGYNEQFF. In nucleotides, the CDR3 is TGTGCCAGCAGCTTACTAGGGGGCTACAATGAGCAGTTCTTC.

The chain couples TRBV9 to TRBJ2-3; maybe TRBD1 (6 bases). Germline CDR1 is SGDLS and CDR2 is YYNGEE. The CDR3 has 15 amino acids. V shed 7 bases and J shed 4 bases, with 19 bases lying between them. The CDR3 nucleotides read TGTGCCAGCTCAGAGGGGGTCTTGTTCGCAGATACGCAGTATTTT. Protein: CASSEGVLFADTQYF.

The chain carries TRBV6-5 and TRBJ2-5; 12 bases are shared with TRBD2. V dropped 4 bases and J dropped 0; count of bases not matched to a gene: 3. Germline V lookup: CDR1 MNHEY, CDR2 SVGAGI. The CDR3 runs 16 residues. The DNA for the CDR3 is TGTGCCAGCAGTTCAGGGACTAGCGGGTACCAAGAGACCCAGTACTTC. This codes for CASSSGTSGYQETQYF.